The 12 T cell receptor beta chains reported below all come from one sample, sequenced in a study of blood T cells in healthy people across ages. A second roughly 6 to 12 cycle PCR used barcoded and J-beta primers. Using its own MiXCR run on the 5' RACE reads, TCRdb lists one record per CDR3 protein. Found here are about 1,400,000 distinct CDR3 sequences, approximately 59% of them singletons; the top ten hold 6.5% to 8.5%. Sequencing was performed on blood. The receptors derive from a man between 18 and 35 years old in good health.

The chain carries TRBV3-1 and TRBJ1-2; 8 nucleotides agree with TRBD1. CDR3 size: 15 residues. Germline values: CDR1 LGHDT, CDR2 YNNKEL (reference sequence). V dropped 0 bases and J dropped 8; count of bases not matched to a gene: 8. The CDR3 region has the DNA TGTGCCAGCAGCCAAGATCTTGGACAGGGCGAAGGCTACACCTTC. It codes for CASSQDLGQGEGYTF.

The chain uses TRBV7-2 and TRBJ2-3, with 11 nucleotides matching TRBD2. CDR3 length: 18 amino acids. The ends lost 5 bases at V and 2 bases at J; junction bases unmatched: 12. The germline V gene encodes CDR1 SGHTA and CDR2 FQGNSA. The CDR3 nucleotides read TGTGCCAGCAGCCCAAGGTCTAGCGGGAGGAGGGTCACAGATACGCAGTATTTT. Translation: CASSPRSSGRRVTDTQYF.

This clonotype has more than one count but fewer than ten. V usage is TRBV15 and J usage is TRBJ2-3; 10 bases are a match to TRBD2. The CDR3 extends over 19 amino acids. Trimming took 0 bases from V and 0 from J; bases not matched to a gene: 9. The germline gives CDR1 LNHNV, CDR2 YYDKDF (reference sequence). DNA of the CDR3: TGTGCCACCAGCAGAGATAGAATAGCGGGGGGCACTAGCACAGATACGCAGTATTTT. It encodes CATSRDRIAGGTSTDTQYF.

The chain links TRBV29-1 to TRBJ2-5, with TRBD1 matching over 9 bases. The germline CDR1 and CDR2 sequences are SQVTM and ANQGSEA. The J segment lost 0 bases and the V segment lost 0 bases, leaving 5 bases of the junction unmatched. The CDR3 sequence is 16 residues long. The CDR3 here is CSVEDGTGSYQETQYF. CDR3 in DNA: TGCAGCGTTGAAGATGGGACAGGGTCGTACCAAGAGACCCAGTACTTC.

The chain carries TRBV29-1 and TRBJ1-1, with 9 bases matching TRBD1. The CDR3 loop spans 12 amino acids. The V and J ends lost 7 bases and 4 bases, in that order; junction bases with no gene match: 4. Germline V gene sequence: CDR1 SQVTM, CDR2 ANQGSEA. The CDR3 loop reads CSAETGGTEAFF. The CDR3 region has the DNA TGCAGCGCCGAGACAGGGGGCACTGAAGCTTTCTTT.

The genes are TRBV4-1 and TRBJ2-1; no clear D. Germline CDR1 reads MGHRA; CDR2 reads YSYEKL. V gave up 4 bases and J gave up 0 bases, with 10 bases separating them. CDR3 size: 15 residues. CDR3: CASSPYGVSYNEQFF. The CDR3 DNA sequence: TGCGCCAGCAGCCCCTATGGGGTCTCCTACAATGAGCAGTTCTTC.

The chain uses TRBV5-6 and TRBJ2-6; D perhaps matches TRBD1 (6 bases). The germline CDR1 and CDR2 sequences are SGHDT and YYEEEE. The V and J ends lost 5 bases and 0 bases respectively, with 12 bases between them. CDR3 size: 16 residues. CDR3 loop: CASRGDILSGANVLTF. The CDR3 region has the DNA TGTGCCAGCAGGGGGGACATCCTCTCTGGGGCCAACGTCCTGACTTTC. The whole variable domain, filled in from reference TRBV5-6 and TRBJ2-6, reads DAGVTQSPTHLIKTRGQQVTLRCSPKSGHDTVSWYQQALGQGPQFIFQYYEEEERQRGNFPDRFSGHQFPNYSSELNVNALLLGDSALYLCASRGDILSGANVLTFGAGSRLTVL.

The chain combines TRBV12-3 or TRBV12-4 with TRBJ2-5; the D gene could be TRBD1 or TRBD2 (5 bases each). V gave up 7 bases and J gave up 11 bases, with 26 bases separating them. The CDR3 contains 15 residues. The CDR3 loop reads CASTATRGLPHQQYF. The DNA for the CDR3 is TGTGCCAGCACTGCTACTCGGGGCCTCCCCCACCAGCAGTACTTC.

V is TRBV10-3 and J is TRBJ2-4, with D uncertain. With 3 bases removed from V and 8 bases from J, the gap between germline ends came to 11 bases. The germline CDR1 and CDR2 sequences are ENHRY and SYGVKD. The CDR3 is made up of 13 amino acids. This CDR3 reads CAISEDRRHIQYF. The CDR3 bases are TGTGCCATCAGTGAAGACCGGCGGCACATTCAGTACTTC.

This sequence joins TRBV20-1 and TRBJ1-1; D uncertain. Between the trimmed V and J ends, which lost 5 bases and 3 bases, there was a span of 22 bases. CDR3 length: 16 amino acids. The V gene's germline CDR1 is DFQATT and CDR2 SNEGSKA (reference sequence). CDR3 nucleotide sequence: TGCAGTGCTGGTCACGTAAGGTTGGTTTCCCACACTGAAGCTTTCTTT. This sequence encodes CSAGHVRLVSHTEAFF.

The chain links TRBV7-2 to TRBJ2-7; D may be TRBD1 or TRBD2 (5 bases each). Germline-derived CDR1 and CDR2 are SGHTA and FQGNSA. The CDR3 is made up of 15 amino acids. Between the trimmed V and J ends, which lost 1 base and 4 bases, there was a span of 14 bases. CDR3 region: CASSLGGTRTYEQYF. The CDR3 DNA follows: TGTGCCAGCAGCTTAGGGGGCACTAGAACGTACGAGCAGTACTTC.

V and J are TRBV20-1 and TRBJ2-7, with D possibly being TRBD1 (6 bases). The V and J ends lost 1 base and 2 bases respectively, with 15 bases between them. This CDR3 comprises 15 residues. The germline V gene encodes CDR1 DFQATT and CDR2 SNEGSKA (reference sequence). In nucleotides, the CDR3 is TGCAGTGCTAGAGCCCCTAACCACAGGGCCTACGAGCAGTACTTC. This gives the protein CSARAPNHRAYEQYF.